This T cell receptor beta chain derives from a study of cytomegalovirus exposure and HLA in healthy donors. This clone was counted only a few times. Antigen: not known. The primer mix had 60 Vbeta and 13 Jbeta primers. Libraries were prepared by immunoSEQ multiplex PCR; TCRdb keeps only in-frame clonotypes and omits some of them. There are approximately 100,000 clones in the sample; roughly 76% occur only once, and about 2.5% lies in the top ten. General observations from the study: In an earlier analysis, productive rearrangement rates for most beta V segments clustered near 87% or 30%.

Source material: PBMCs. The TCR was taken from a man aged 45-60 years in good health and CMV-seronegative.

CDR3 coding DNA: TGTGCCTGGAGTTCCGGATCAGCGGGGTTTGCCGGGGAGCTGTTTTTT. Translation gives CAWSSGSAGFAGELFF. This sequence joins TRBV30 and TRBJ2-2; TRBD2 aligns across 7 bases. The CDR3 extends over 16 amino acids. The trim removed 2 bases at V and 6 bases at J, leaving 12 bases unmatched. CDR1 GTSNPN and CDR2 SVGIG come from the germline V gene (reference sequence).